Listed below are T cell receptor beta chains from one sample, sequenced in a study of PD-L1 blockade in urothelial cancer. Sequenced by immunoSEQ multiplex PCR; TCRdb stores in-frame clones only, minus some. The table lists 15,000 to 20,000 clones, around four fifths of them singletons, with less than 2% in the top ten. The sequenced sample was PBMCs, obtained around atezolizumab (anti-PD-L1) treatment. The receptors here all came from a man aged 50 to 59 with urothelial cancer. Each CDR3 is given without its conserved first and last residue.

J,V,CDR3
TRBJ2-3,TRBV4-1,ASSPIHADTQY
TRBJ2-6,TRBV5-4,ASSSSDWGFPSGANVLT
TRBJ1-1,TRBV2,ASTPLDRNTEAF
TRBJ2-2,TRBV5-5,ASNLKATGNTGELF
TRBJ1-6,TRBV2,ASSRVSDNSPLH
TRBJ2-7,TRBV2,ASGGALRSYEQY
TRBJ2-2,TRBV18,ASSPPTRVTGELF
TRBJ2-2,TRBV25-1,ASSNTGTGGPGELF
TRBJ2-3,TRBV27,ASSMGAVTDTQY
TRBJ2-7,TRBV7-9,ASSSPGTSSEQY
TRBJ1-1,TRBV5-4,ASSPIGNTEAF
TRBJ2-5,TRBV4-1,ASSQGGQRLLKEETQY
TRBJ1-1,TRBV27,ASRTQVRGVGAEAF
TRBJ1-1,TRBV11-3,ASSPRRDSEAF
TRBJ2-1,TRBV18,ASSPPGVTYNEQF
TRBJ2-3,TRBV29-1,SVKTGWGADTQY
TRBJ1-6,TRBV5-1,ASSLGAPSGVSPLH
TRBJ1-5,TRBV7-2,ASSFGTGLNQPQH
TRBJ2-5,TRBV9,ASSPFWGPQETQY
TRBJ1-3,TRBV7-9,ASRSPNTGVEGNTIY
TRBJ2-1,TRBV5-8,ASSLGVAGVSYNEQF
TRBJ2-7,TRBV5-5,ASSLAREKDYEQY
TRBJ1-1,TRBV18,ASSPGTGGVNTEAF
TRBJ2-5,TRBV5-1,ASSSPTSGLRWTQY
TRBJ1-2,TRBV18,ASSPGTNYGYT
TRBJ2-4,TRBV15,ATSRDRETEGAKNIQY
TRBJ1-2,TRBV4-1,ASSPRQGYGYT
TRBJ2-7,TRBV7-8,ASSLLPGTSETYEQY
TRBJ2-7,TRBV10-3,AISSAGTGTGEQY
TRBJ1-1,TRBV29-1,SVPSVNTEAF
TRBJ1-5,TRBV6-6,ASTRRTGGAEQPQH
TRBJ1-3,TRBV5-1,ASSHGTGEAGNTIY
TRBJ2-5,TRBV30,AWSQGGWETQY
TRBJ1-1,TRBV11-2,ASSRSRTGNIEAF
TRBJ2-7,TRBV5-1,ASSSGQNYEQY
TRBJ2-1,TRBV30,TSGRSYEQF
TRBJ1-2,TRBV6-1,ASNGPTGNYGYT
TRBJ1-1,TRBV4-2,ASSQVGGGNTEAF
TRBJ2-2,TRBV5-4,ASSLGGQLNTGELF
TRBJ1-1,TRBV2,ARMRPGTGREAEAF
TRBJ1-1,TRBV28,ASRPPVNTEAF
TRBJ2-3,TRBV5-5,ASSYLFPTGTDTQY